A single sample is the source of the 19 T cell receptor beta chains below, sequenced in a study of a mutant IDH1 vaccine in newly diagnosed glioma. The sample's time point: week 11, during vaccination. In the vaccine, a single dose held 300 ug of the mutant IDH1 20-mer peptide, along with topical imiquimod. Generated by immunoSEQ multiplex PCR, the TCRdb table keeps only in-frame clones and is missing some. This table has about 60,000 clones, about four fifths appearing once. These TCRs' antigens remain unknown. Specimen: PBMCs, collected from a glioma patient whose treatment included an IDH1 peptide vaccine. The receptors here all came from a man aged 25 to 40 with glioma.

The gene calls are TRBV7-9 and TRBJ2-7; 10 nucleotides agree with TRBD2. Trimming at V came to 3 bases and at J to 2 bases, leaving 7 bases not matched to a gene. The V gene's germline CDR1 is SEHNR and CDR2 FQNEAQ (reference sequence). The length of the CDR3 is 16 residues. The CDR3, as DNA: TGTGCCAGCAGCTTTCCTAGCGGGGGACAAACCTACGAGCAGTACTTC. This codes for CASSFPSGGQTYEQYF.

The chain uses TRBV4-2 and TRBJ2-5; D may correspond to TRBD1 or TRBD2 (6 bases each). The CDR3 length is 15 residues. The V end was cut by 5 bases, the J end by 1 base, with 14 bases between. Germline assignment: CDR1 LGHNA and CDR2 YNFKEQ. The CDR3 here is CASSVGGLVQETQYF. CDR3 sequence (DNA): TGTGCCAGCAGCGTGGGGGGCCTAGTCCAAGAGACCCAGTACTTC.

CDR3 in amino acids: CASSSIRDSYEQYF. CDR3 nucleotide sequence: TGTGCCAGCAGCTCTATACGGGACAGCTACGAGCAGTACTTC. This chain connects TRBV5-5 to TRBJ2-7; 7 nucleotides align to TRBD1. The CDR3 covers 14 residues. Losses at the gene ends were 3 bases for V and 3 bases for J; bases not matched to a gene: 6. The germline V gene has CDR1 SGHKS and CDR2 YYEKEE (reference sequence).

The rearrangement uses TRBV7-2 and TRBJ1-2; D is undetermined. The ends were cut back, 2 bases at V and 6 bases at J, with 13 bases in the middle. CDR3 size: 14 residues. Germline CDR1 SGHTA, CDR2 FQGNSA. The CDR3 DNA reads TGTGCCAGCAGCTTAACGTCGGGGAAGGATGGCTACACCTTC. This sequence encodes CASSLTSGKDGYTF.

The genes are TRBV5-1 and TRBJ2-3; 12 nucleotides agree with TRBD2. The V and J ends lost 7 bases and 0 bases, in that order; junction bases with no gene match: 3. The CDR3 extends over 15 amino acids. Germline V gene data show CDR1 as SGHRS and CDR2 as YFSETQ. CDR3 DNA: TGCGCCAGCCAGACTAGCGGGGGCAGCACAGATACGCAGTATTTT. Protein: CASQTSGGSTDTQYF. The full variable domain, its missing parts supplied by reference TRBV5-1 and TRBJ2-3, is KAGVTQTPRYLIKTRGQQVTLSCSPISGHRSVSWYQQTPGQGLQFLFEYFSETQRNKGNFPGRFSGRQFSNSRSEMNVSTLELGDSALYLCASQTSGGSTDTQYFGPGTRLTVL.

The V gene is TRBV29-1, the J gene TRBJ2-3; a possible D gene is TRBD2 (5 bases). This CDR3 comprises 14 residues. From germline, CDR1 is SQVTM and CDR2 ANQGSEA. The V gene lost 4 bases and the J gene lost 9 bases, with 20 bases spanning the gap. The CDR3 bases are TGCAGCGTTGTAGGCGGAACTAGGTTTCGAACGCAGTATTTT. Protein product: CSVVGGTRFRTQYF.

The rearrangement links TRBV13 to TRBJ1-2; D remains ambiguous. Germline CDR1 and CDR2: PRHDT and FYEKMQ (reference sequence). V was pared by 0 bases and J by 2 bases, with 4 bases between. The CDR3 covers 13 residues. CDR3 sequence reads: CASSLGQNYGYTF. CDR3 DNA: TGTGCCAGCAGCTTAGGACAGAACTATGGCTACACCTTC.

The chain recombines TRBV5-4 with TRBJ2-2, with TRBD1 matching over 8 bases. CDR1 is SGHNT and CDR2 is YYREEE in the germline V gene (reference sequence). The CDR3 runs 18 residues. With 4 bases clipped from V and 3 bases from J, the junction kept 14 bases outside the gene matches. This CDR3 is CASSAQTGGRRYTGELFF. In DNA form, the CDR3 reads TGTGCCAGCAGCGCCCAAACAGGGGGGAGGAGGTACACCGGGGAGCTGTTTTTT.

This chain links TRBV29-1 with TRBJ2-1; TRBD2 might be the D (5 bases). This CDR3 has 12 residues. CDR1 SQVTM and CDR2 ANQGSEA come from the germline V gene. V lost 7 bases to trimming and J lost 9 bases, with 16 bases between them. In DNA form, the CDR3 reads TGCAGCGGTGCCCCGGCCCGGGGTGAGCAGTTCTTC. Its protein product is CSGAPARGEQFF.

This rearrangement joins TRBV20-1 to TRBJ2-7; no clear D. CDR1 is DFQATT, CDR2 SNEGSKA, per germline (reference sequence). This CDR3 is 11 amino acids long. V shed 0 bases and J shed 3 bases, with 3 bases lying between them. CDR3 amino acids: CSARDNYEQYF. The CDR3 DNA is TGCAGTGCTAGAGATAACTACGAGCAGTACTTC.

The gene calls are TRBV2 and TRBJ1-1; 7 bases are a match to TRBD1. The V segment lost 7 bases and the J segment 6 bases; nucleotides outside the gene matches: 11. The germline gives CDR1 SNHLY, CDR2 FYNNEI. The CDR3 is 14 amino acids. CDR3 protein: CASTLSRDSSEAFF. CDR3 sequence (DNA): TGTGCCAGCACCTTAAGCCGGGACAGCTCTGAAGCTTTCTTT.

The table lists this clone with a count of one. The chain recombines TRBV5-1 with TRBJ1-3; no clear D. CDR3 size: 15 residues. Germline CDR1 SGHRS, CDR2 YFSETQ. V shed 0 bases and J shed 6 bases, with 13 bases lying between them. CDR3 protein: CASSLDSGLQNTIYF. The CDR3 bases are TGCGCCAGCAGCTTGGACTCCGGGTTACAAAACACCATATATTTT.

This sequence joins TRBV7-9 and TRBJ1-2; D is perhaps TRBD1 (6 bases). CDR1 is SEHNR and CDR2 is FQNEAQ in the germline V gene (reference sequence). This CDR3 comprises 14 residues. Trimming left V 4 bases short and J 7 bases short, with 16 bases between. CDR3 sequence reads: CASSSLQGWGGYTF. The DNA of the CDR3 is TGTGCCAGCAGCTCATTACAGGGTTGGGGTGGCTACACCTTC.

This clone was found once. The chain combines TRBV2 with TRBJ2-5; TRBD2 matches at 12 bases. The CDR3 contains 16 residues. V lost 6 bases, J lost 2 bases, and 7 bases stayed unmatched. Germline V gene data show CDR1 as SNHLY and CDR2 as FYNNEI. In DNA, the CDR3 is TGTGCCAGCAGAGGGACTAGCGGGTGGGGGCAAGAGACCCAGTACTTC. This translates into CASRGTSGWGQETQYF.

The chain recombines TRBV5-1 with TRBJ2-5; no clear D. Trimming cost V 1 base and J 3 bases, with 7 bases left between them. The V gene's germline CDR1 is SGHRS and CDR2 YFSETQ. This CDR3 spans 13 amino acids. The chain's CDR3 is CASSLIEEETQYF. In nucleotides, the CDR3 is TGCGCCAGCAGCTTGATCGAGGAAGAGACCCAGTACTTC.

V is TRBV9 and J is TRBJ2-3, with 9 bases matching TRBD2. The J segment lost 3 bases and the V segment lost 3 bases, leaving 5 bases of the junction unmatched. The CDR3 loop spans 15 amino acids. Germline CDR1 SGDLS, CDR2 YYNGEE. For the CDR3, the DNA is TGTGCCAGCAGCGCCGGGACTAGCCCAACAGATACGCAGTATTTT. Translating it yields CASSAGTSPTDTQYF. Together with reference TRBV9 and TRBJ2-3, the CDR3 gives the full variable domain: DSGVTQTPKHLITATGQRVTLRCSPRSGDLSVYWYQQSLDQGLQFLIQYYNGEERAKGNILERFSAQQFPDLHSELNLSSLELGDSALYFCASSAGTSPTDTQYFGPGTRLTVL.

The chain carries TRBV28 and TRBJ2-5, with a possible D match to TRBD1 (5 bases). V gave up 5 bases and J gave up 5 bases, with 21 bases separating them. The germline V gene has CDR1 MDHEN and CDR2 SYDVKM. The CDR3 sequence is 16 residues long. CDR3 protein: CASSGTDGAGWETQYF. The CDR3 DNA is TGTGCCAGCAGTGGTACTGATGGGGCAGGGTGGGAGACCCAGTACTTC.

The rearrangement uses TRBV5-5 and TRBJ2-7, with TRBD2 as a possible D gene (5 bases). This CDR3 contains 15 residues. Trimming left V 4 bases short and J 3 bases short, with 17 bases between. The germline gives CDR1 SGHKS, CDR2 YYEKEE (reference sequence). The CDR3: CASSTALGVFYEQYF. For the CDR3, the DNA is TGTGCCAGCAGCACAGCACTCGGGGTCTTCTACGAGCAGTACTTC.

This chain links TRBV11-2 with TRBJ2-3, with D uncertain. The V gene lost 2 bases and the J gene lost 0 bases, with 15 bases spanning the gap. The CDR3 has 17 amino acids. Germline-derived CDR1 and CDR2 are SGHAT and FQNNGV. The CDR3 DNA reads TGTGCCAGCAGCTTAAAGGTACCGCGGTGGAGCACAGATACGCAGTATTTT. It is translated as CASSLKVPRWSTDTQYF. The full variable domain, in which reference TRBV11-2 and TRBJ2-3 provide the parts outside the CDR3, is EAGVAQSPRYKIIEKRQSVAFWCNPISGHATLYWYQQILGQGPKLLIQFQNNGVVDDSQLPKDRFSAERLKGVDSTLKIQPAKLEDSAVYLCASSLKVPRWSTDTQYFGPGTRLTVL.